These T cell receptor beta chains were read from a single sample in a study of blood T cell repertoires in COVID-19. Assay used: immunoSEQ multiplex PCR; TCRdb lists only in-frame clones, some missing. The sample yields 65,000 to 70,000 clones, more than 65% seen once. Source material: peripheral blood. These receptors were taken from a woman in her sixties with acute or convalescent COVID-19. The conserved cysteine and the conserved F or W are not part of the CDR3 here.

V: TRBV19
J: TRBJ2-7
length: 10
CDR3: ASGGQGNEQY

V: TRBV12-3/TRBV12-4
J: TRBJ2-7
length: 10
CDR3: ASSPDRGEQY

V: TRBV6-5
J: TRBJ1-6
length: 12
CDR3: ASRIGADNSPLH

V: TRBV29-1
J: TRBJ1-1
length: 9
CDR3: SVWRGREAF

V: TRBV2
J: TRBJ1-4
length: 13
CDR3: ASSEEGAEYEKLF

V: TRBV12-2
J: TRBJ1-6
length: 14
CDR3: ASRLERHLLNSPLH

V: TRBV5-4
J: TRBJ2-1
length: 14
CDR3: ASSLAGGGAFNEQF

V: TRBV6-6
J: TRBJ1-2
length: 10
CDR3: ASSGTGYGYT

V: TRBV29-1
J: TRBJ1-2
length: 10
CDR3: SVARGTEGYT

V: TRBV9
J: TRBJ1-4
length: 13
CDR3: ASSSRQGTNEKLF

V: TRBV10-2
J: TRBJ1-6
length: 15
CDR3: ASSESKGGPNNSPLH

V: TRBV9
J: TRBJ1-1
length: 14
CDR3: ASSVATGAMNTEAF

V: TRBV7-9
J: TRBJ1-1
length: 14
CDR3: ASSPTGGLGNTEAF

V: TRBV11-2
J: TRBJ2-5
length: 13
CDR3: ASSSPWAGQETQY

V: TRBV2
J: TRBJ2-1
length: 10
CDR3: ASSYRVNEQF

V: TRBV10-1
J: TRBJ2-2
length: 11
CDR3: ASSESGAGELF

V: TRBV6-1
J: TRBJ1-3
length: 14
CDR3: ASSEKTGVSGNTIY

V: TRBV19
J: TRBJ1-2
length: 12
CDR3: ASSQPGQGNDYT

V: TRBV24-1
J: TRBJ2-3
length: 14
CDR3: ATSDRGSGGRDTQY

V: TRBV11-2
J: TRBJ2-3
length: 11
CDR3: ASSLELGSGQY

V: TRBV7-9
J: TRBJ2-7
length: 12
CDR3: ASSLPQGHYEQY

V: TRBV6-6
J: TRBJ2-3
length: 14
CDR3: ASSYPPGQRTDTQY

V: TRBV29-1
J: TRBJ2-3
length: 11
CDR3: SVVIGGTDTQY

V: TRBV7-9
J: TRBJ2-3
length: 16
CDR3: ASSYRDRQPRSTDTQY

V: TRBV5-1
J: TRBJ2-7
length: 16
CDR3: ASSSRDGLAGGPYEQY

V: TRBV19
J: TRBJ1-5
length: 12
CDR3: ASSTRQGNQPQH

V: TRBV7-6
J: TRBJ1-1
length: 13
CDR3: ASSPSIGEGTEAF

V: TRBV10-3
J: TRBJ1-3
length: 12
CDR3: AIIQGANGNTIY

V: TRBV2
J: TRBJ1-2
length: 12
CDR3: ASRYIDSRYGYT

V: TRBV11-2
J: TRBJ1-1
length: 10
CDR3: ASSSRWTEAF

V: TRBV6-5
J: TRBJ2-2
length: 12
CDR3: ASSLKSSGGELF

V: TRBV5-3
J: TRBJ1-1
length: 12
CDR3: ARSFLTGYTEAF

V: TRBV7-3
J: TRBJ2-1
length: 18
CDR3: ASSPWGRASGPSSYNEQF

V: TRBV9
J: TRBJ1-2
length: 13
CDR3: ASSVQAGANYGYT

V: TRBV3-1/TRBV3-2
J: TRBJ1-5
length: 12
CDR3: ASSQGFSNQPQH

V: TRBV5-6
J: TRBJ1-4
length: 13
CDR3: ASSLGGHGNEKLF

V: TRBV2
J: TRBJ2-2
length: 9
CDR3: PTVNTGELF

V: TRBV28
J: TRBJ1-4
length: 13
CDR3: ASSSTTGSGEKLF

V: TRBV6-4
J: TRBJ1-6
length: 11
CDR3: ASSGELNSPLH

V: TRBV3-1/TRBV3-2
J: TRBJ1-1
length: 10
CDR3: ASSPAGAGAF

V: TRBV5-1
J: TRBJ2-2
length: 14
CDR3: ASSTETGANTGELF

V: TRBV6-5
J: TRBJ1-4
length: 13
CDR3: ASSLIGGADEKLF

V: TRBV6-6
J: TRBJ1-5
length: 11
CDR3: ANDRDTHQPQH

V: TRBV5-1
J: TRBJ1-6
length: 12
CDR3: ASSPGQGASPLH

V: TRBV30
J: TRBJ1-5
length: 14
CDR3: AWSPPRFGSNQPQH

V: TRBV30
J: TRBJ1-1
length: 11
CDR3: AWKKEEITEAF

V: TRBV3-1/TRBV3-2
J: TRBJ1-2
length: 16
CDR3: ASSRETGGQRFFYGYT

V: TRBV7-2
J: TRBJ1-4
length: 13
CDR3: ASTQFPGFNEKLF

V: TRBV7-9
J: TRBJ1-1
length: 9
CDR3: ASSPGTEAF

V: TRBV2
J: TRBJ1-1
length: 10
CDR3: ASRTANTEAF

V: TRBV15
J: TRBJ2-1
length: 14
CDR3: ATSRDRGAGYNEQF

V: TRBV29-1
J: TRBJ1-2
length: 12
CDR3: SVGMRQSNYGYT

V: TRBV12-3/TRBV12-4
J: TRBJ1-1
length: 10
CDR3: ASSTGYTEAF

V: TRBV9
J: TRBJ1-1
length: 12
CDR3: ASSADRGLTEAF

V: TRBV5-6
J: TRBJ2-2
length: 13
CDR3: ASSLGRGSGRELF